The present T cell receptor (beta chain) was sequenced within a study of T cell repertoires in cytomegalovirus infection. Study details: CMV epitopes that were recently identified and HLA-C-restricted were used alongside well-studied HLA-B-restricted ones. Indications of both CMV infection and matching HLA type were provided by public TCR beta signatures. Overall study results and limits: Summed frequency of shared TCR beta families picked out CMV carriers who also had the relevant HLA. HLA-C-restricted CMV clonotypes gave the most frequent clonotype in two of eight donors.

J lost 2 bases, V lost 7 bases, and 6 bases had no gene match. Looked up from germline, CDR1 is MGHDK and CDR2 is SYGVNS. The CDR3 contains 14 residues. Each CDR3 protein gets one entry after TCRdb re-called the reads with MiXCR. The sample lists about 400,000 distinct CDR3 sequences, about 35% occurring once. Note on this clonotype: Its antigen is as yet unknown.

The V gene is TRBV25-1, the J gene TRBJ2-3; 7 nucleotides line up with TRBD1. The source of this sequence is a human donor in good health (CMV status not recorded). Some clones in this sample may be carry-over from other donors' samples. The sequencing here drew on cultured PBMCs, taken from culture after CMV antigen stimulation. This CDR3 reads CASNRDRHTDTQYF. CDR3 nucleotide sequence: TGTGCCAGCAACCGGGACAGACACACAGATACGCAGTATTTT.